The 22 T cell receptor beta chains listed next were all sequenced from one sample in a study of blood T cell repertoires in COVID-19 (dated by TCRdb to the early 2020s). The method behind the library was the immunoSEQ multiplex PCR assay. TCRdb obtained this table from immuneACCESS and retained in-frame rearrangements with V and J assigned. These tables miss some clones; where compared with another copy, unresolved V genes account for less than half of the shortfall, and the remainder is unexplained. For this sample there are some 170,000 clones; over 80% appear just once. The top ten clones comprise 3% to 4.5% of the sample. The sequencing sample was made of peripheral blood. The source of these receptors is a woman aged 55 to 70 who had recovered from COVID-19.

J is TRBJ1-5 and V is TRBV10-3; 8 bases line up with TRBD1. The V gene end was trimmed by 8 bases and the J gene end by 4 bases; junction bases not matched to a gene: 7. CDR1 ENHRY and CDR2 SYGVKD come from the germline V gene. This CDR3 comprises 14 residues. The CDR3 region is CAISSGGSNQPQHF. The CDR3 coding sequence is TGTGCCATCTCCTCAGGGGGCTCAAATCAGCCCCAGCATTTT.

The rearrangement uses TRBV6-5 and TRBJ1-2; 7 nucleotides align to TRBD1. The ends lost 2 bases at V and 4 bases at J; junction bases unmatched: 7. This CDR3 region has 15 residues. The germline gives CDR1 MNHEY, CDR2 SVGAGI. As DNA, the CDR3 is TGTGCCAGCAGTTACGCCTTTGCAGGGGGCTATGGCTACACCTTC. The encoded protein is CASSYAFAGGYGYTF.

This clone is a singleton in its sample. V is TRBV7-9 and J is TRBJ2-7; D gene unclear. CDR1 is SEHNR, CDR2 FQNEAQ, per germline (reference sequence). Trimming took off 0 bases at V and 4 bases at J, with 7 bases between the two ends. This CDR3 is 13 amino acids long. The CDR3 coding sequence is TGTGCCAGCAGCTTAGCGACAACTTACGAGCAGTACTTC. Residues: CASSLATTYEQYF. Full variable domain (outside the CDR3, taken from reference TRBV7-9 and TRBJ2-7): DTGVSQNPRHKITKRGQNVTFRCDPISEHNRLYWYRQTLGQGPEFLTYFQNEAQLEKSRLLSDRFSAERPKGSFSTLEIQRTEQGDSAMYLCASSLATTYEQYFGPGTRLTVT.

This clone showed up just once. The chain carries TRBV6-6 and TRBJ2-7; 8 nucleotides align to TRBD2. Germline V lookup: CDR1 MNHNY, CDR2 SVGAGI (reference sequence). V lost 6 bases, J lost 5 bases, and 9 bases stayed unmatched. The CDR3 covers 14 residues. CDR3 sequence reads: CASRPRGGLNEQYF. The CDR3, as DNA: TGTGCCAGCAGACCTCGGGGGGGGCTCAACGAGCAGTACTTC.

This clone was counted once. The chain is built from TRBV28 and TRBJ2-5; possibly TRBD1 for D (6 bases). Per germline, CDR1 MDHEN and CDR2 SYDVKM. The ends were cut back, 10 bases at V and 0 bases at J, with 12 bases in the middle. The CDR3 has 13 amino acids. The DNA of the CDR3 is TGTGCCATCCTAGGGACAAACCAAGAGACCCAGTACTTC. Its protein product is CAILGTNQETQYF.

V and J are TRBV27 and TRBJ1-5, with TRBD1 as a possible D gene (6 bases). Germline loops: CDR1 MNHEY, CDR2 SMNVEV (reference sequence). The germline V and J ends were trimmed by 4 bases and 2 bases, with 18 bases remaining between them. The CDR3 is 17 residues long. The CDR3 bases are TGTGCCAGCAGTTCTTACCTACAGGGTACGGGCAATCAGCCCCAGCATTTT. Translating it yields CASSSYLQGTGNQPQHF.

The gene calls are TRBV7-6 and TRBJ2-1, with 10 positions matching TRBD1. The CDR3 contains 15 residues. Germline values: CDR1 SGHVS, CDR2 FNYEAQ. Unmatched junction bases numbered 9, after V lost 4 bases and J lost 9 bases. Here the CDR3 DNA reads TGTGCCAGCAGCTCCGGGACAGGGGTGATTGGTGAGCAGTTCTTC. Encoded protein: CASSSGTGVIGEQFF. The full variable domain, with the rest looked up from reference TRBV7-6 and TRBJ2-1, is GAGVSQSPRYKVTKRGQDVALRCDPISGHVSLYWYRQALGQGPEFLTYFNYEAQQDKSGLPNDRFSAERPEGSISTLTIQRTEQRDSAMYRCASSSGTGVIGEQFFGPGTRLTVL.

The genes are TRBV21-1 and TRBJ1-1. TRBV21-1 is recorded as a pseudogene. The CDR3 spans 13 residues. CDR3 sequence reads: CASSKPCSAEAFF. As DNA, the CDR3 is TGTGCCAGCAGCAAGCCCTGTTCGGCTGAAGCTTTCTTT.

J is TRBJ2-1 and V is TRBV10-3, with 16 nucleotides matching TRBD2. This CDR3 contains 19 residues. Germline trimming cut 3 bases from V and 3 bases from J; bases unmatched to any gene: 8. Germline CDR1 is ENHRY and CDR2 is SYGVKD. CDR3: CAISEPGTSGGASYNEQFF. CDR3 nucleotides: TGTGCCATCAGTGAACCGGGGACTAGCGGGGGGGCCAGCTACAATGAGCAGTTCTTC.

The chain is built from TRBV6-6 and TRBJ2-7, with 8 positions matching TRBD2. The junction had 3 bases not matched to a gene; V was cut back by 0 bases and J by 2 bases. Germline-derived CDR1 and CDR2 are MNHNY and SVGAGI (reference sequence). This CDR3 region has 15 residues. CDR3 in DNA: TGTGCCAGCAGTTACTCGGCGGGGGGACCCTACGAGCAGTACTTC. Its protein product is CASSYSAGGPYEQYF.

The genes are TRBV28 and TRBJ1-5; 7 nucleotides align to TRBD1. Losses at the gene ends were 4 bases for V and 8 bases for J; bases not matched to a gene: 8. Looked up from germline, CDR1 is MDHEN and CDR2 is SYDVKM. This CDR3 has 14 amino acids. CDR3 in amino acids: CASSYPDRAKPQHF. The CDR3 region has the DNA TGTGCCAGCAGTTACCCCGACAGGGCGAAGCCCCAGCATTTT.

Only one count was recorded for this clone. The CDR3 reads CASSQVVRKPNTEAFF. The DNA of the CDR3 is TGCGCCAGCAGCCAAGTGGTGAGGAAACCGAACACTGAAGCTTTCTTT. This chain connects TRBV4-3 to TRBJ1-1; D not certain. The CDR3 has 16 residues. CDR1 and CDR2 from the germline V gene are LGHNA and YSLEER. V was shortened by 1 base and J by 1 base, with 13 bases between the two germline ends.

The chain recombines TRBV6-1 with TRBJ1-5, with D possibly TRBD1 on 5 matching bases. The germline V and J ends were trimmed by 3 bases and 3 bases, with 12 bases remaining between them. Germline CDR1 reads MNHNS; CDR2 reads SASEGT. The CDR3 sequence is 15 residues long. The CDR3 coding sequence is TGTGCCAGCAGTGAGACGGCAGGGTACAATCAGCCCCAGCATTTT. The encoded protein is CASSETAGYNQPQHF.

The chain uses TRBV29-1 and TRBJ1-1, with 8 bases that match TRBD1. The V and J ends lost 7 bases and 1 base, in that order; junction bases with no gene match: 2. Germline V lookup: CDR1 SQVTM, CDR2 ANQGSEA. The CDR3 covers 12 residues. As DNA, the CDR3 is TGCAGCGACGGGACAGGGAACACTGAAGCTTTCTTT. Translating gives CSDGTGNTEAFF.

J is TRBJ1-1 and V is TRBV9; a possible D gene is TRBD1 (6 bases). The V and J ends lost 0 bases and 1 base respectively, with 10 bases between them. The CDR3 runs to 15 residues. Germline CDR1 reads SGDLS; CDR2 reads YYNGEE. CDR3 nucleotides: TGTGCCAGCAGCGTAGAGGGACAACCGAACACTGAAGCTTTCTTT. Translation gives CASSVEGQPNTEAFF.

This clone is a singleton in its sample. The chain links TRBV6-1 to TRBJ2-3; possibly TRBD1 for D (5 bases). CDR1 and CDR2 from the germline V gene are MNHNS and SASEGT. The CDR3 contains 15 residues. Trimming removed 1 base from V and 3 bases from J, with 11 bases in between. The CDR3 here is CASSEGTIRTDTQYF. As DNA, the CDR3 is TGTGCCAGCAGTGAAGGGACAATAAGAACAGATACGCAGTATTTT.

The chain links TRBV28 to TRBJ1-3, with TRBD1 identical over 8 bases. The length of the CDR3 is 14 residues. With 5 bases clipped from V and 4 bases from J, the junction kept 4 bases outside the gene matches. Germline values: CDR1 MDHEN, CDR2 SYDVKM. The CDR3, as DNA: TGTGCCAGCAGTGGGACAGGCGGGGGAAACACCATATATTTT. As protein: CASSGTGGGNTIYF. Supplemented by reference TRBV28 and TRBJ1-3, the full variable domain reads DVKVTQSSRYLVKRTGEKVFLECVQDMDHENMFWYRQDPGLGLRLIYFSYDVKMKEKGDIPEGYSVSREKKERFSLILESASTNQTSMYLCASSGTGGGNTIYFGEGSWLTVV.

The DNA for the CDR3 is TGTGCCAGCAGACCCGGACATTGGGATACGCAGTATTTT. Translated, it gives CASRPGHWDTQYF. The chain employs TRBV7-9 and TRBJ2-3; the D gene is possibly TRBD1 (5 bases). The V end lost 6 bases, the J end lost 6 bases, and 13 bases lay between the germline ends. The CDR3 sequence is 13 residues long. CDR1 SEHNR and CDR2 FQNEAQ come from the germline V gene (reference sequence).

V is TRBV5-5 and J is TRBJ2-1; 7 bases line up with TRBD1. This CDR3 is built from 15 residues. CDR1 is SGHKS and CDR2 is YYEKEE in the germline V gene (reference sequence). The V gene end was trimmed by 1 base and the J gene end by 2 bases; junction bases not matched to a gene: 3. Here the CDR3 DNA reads TGTGCCAGCAGCTTGCGACAGGGAACCTACAATGAGCAGTTCTTC. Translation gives CASSLRQGTYNEQFF.

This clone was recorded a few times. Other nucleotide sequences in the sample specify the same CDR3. CDR3 protein: CASSYGDSVYGYTF. The CDR3, as DNA: TGTGCCAGCAGTTACGGGGACAGCGTCTATGGCTACACCTTC. The rearrangement uses TRBV6-2 or TRBV6-3 and TRBJ1-2; 7 nucleotides match TRBD1. V lost 2 bases to trimming and J lost 4 bases; unmatched junction nucleotides: 4. Germline V gene sequence: CDR1 MNHEY, CDR2 SVGEGT. This CDR3 is built from 14 residues.

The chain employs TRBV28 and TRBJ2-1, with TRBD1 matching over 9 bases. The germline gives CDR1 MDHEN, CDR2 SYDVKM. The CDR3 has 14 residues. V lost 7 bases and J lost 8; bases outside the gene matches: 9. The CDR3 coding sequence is TGTGCCAGCACCGAACAGGGGGCTTTGGATGAGCAGTTCTTC. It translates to CASTEQGALDEQFF.

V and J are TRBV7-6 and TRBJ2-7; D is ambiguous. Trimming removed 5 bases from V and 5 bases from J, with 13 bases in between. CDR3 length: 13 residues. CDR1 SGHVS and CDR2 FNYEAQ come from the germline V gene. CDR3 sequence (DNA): TGTGCCAGCAGCCGAACGACTCTTGACGAGCAGTACTTC. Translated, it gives CASSRTTLDEQYF.